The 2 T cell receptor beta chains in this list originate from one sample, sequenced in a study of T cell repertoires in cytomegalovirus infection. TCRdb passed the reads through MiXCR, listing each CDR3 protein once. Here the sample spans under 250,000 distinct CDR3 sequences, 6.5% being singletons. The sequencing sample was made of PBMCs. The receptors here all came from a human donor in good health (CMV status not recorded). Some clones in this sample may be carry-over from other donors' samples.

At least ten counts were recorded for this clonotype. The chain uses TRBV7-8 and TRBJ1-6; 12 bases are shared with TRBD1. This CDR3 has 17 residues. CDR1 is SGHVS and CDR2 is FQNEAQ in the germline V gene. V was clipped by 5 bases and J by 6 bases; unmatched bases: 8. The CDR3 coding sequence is TGTGCCAGCAGCCCGGGACAGGGGGCCTTTCCTAATTCACCCCTCCACTTT. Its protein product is CASSPGQGAFPNSPLHF.

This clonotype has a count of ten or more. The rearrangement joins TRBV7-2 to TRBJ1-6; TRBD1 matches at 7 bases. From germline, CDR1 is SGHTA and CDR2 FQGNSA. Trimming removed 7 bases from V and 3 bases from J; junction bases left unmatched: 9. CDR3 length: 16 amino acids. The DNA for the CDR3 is TGTGCCAGCACCTGGGGGACAGTCGGCTATAATTCACCCCTCCACTTT. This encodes CASTWGTVGYNSPLHF.